This T cell receptor beta chain comes out of a study of cytomegalovirus exposure and HLA in healthy donors (dated by TCRdb to about 2017). General notes on the study: According to an earlier analysis of several hundred of the donors, some 180 million T cells yielded 100 million or so unique TCR beta sequences and around 280 Gb of sequence data. An earlier analysis of about 600 of the donors used high-throughput TCR beta sequencing to judge whether each TCR beta V gene segment behaved as functional or pseudogenic. In addition to the first cohort of 666 subjects, a separate validation cohort of 130 or so different subjects was used. HLA typing included class I and class II loci at four-digit resolution. Every discovery cohort repertoire had been produced on one sequencing platform. Of the roughly 400 genotyped donors, about 80% fell in the genetic ancestry cluster associated with self-reported Caucasian donors. Using immunosequencing, the study profiled T cell repertoires from some 670 subjects and related those repertoires to cytomegalovirus serostatus. Donor age, sex, ethnicity and CMV serostatus were compiled alongside the repertoire data. In the later analysis, no new phenotypic data were used to find candidate immune exposures; instead, reliance was placed on TCR beta sequences and their occurrence across donors. A later analysis re-analyzed previously published TCR beta repertoires from hundreds of donors and added high-resolution HLA genotyping to study TCR occurrence patterns. The study combined high-throughput TCR immunosequencing, statistical association of individual TCRs with disease status, and machine learning to predict cytomegalovirus infection status. Several DR-DQ haplotypes were treated as single units for association and clustering because of strong linkage in the cohort. The study aimed to test whether signatures of past pathogen exposure could be identified by cataloging public T cell receptors. On average, roughly 240,000 unique TCR beta nucleotide sequences were sequenced per donor among about 400 genotyped donors of the cohort, with roughly 18% of those sequences being non-productive. The number of donors typed differed by locus, with about 629-630 for A, B, C, DRB1 and DQB1, more than 500 for DQA1, 600 to 610 for DPA1, and around 460 for DPB1. An early release that covered 500 to 800 HLA-typed donors contained approximately 300 gigabases of sequencing data and 85 million to 100 million unique TCR sequences. In a later genetic analysis, genome-wide SNP genotypes for about three fifths of the roughly 670 donors were used, and that subset was treated as a discovery cohort.

Remarks on this clone: It lacks a known antigen. One base away there is no much larger clone; base qualities are not given.

Including cysteine and phenylalanine, the CDR3 has 15 amino acids. Kept here is only the CDR3 DNA, which spans 45 bases and is read in frame from base 1. Reading the germline V gene gives CDR1 MNHEY and CDR2 SVGAGI. V drops 5 bases and J drops 0 bases, leaving 14 bases in between. Libraries were built with the immunoSEQ multiplex PCR assay. For the multiplex PCR, a mixture combining 60 forward primers for TCR Vbeta segments and 13 reverse primers for TCR Jbeta segments was used. The CDR3 region of rearranged TCR beta genes was amplified from genomic DNA by a multiplex PCR assay. The Illumina HiSeq System was used to sequence the amplified TCR beta libraries as 87-base-pair reads. Per the original workflow: A later analysis counted tens of millions of unique TCR beta chains across the 700 or so repertoires, and roughly 10 million of these chains were shared by at least two donors. Raw reads were error-corrected and collapsed into unique sequences by a nearest-neighbor algorithm in which closely related sequences were merged to remove PCR and sequencing errors. V, D and J gene segments were assigned by aligning CDR3 sequences to IMGT reference sequences. Each retained sequence needed at least a six-nucleotide match to both a V gene segment and a J gene segment. A rearrangement counted as productive if the CDR3 had no stop codons and remained in frame with V and J, and every other rearrangement counted as non-productive. Following IMGT convention, CDR3 was defined as the stretch from the second conserved V-encoded cysteine up to the conserved J-encoded phenylalanine. The earlier analysis of about 590 of the donors excluded sequences that lacked an unambiguous match to a single V gene segment. In an earlier analysis of approximately 550 of the donors, V segments were called functional above 56.7% productive rearrangements and were called segregating when the between-donor standard deviation exceeded 5%. A statistical classification framework was built for diagnosing cytomegalovirus status from the catalog of TCR beta chain sequences. V and J gene assignment, in a later analysis, came from comparing TCR nucleotide sequences with IMGT/GENE-DB human TR gene sequences. Using the TCRdist pipeline, a later analysis assigned CDR3 sequences along with most-parsimonious VDJ recombination scenarios. A later analysis defined each TCR beta chain by its CDR3 amino acid sequence plus V-gene family, and excluded reads lacking a unique V-gene family. To address suspected cross-contamination and a sequencing artifact, a later analysis removed over 500 highly shared, low-generation-probability nucleotide sequences. For each public chain, a later analysis derived a clonal expansion index from normalized ranks of inferred template counts within each repertoire. A later analysis computed generation probabilities with a VDJ recombination model fitted to out-of-frame rearrangements, and checked the results against IGoR. A later analysis scored TCR-TCR, TCR-HLA and TCR-CMV co-occurrence with hypergeometric tests, applying a repertoire-size bias correction to TCR pairs. A later analysis estimated false discovery rates by permuting HLA or CMV assignments 20 times. A later analysis grouped co-occurring TCRs with DBSCAN, adding TCRdist sequence similarity when clustering within HLA-allele-positive subsets. For co-occurrence clustering, repertoires with fewer than 30,000 or more than 120,000 public chains were excluded, along with four or five repertoires with anomalous nucleotide sharing. TCRdb re-hosts the immuneACCESS table, in-frame sequences only. Its copies lack some clones; in the studies checked, an unresolved V gene accounts for under half of them, and the cause for the rest is not known. V and J calls and clone size are those listed in that table; D and trimming were worked out from the DNA. This sample gives around 180,000 clones in total; about 78% of them show up just once. The leading ten clones occupy around 13% of the sample.

The cohort comprised some 680 healthy bone marrow donors. Cohort members were all nominally healthy when sampled, although unrecorded immune exposures were likely present. The donor was CMV seropositive and was included in the group of 250 to 300 seropositive cohort members. Every donor gave a peripheral blood sample, and the peripheral blood mononuclear cells from that sample were used for TCR beta sequencing. Genomic DNA was extracted from the blood cell samples with the Qiagen DNeasy Blood Extraction Kit. On the study overall, not on this receptor specifically: Most TCR sequences were observed very rarely across donors, whereas some public TCRs were present in many individuals. In a later analysis, most CMV-associated TCR beta chains were found to appear HLA-restricted, with HLA associations seemingly driven largely by CMV exposure. Roughly 15 rarely observed V segments, including chromosome 9 orphons, were excluded from the earlier analysis of some 590 of the donors because counts were too low. Because HLA typing was missing for some donors at each locus, association tests included only the typed subset. In a later analysis, HLA-associated TCR beta chains showed more clonal expansion and lower generation probabilities than non-associated chains that were equally common. Broadly in line with IMGT annotations, most TCR beta V segments showed up in productive rearrangements about 90% or about 30% of the time in an earlier analysis of 587 of the donors. A later analysis reported that several top co-occurrence clusters appeared linked to parvovirus B19, influenza, CMV and Epstein-Barr virus. In the study, about 150 TCR beta chains were listed as associated with cytomegalovirus. A group of highly shared sequence variants was considered likely to be a technical artifact of the sequencing pipeline. The presence/absence analyses assumed that sequencing depth was roughly uniform across donors, and that assumption may not be true. A later analysis found that TCR association rates varied across HLA loci, with DRB1 alleles showing the most associated TCRs and HLA-C alleles the fewest. The classifier was reported to diagnose cytomegalovirus status with high specificity and sensitivity in both the original cohort and the validation cohort. A further reported finding was that TCR beta sequences accurately predicted the HLA-A and HLA-B alleles for most subjects in the first cohort. Specific HLA alleles were associated with 15,000 to 20,000 TCR beta sequences at a false discovery rate of 0.05 in a later analysis. Linkage disequilibrium might explain the correlated functional status among segregating V segments, but an unknown experimental factor could not be excluded. In vitro tests confirmed that three of the cytomegalovirus-associated TCR beta chains recognize cytomegalovirus antigens. Compared with the roughly 670-donor mean, donors in an Asian-associated ancestry cluster had fewer N-insertions in productive TCRs, according to a later genetic analysis. According to the authors, the approach could potentially be generalized to other disease states and immunological phenotypes. In a later genetic analysis, a missense DCLRE1C variant was associated with V-gene and J-gene trimming of TCR beta chains, and the association was replicated in an independent cohort. Some IMGT-functional V segments, including TRBV6-2 and TRBV6-3, could not be distinguished by the 87-base-pair reads and were therefore excluded. In this cohort, only TCR beta chains were sequenced, and detectable features were limited by the absence of alpha or paired-chain data. When HLA alleles, especially DR and DQ, strongly co-occurred, attributing TCR associations to individual alleles was difficult. CMV serostatus was the only immune exposure information available for the cohort.

This receptor was obtained from a woman aged 50 to 65 in good health and CMV-seropositive. The sample taken for sequencing was PBMCs. The chain is encoded by TRBV6-5 joined to TRBJ2-7, and perhaps TRBD2 as D gene, on 6 matching bases. CDR3 region: CASSPRGIASYEQYF. Read as DNA, the sequence is TGTGCCAGCAGTCCCCGCGGGATAGCCTCCTACGAGCAGTACTTC.